The clone carrying this T cell receptor (beta chain) has just a few counts. These data come from a study of a mutant IDH1 vaccine in newly diagnosed glioma. In the study overall: Earlier therapy was either radiotherapy, temozolomide, or both, and most got both.

Data came from immunoSEQ multiplex PCR; TCRdb stores just in-frame clones and leaves some out. The repertoire has 45,000 to 60,000 clones, 60% to 85% of them found once; the top ten carry 1.5% to 2%. The time point: baseline, week 1 (first vaccination visit). The treatment: pre-vaccination baseline after standard-of-care therapy. Donor diagnoses consisted of new WHO grade 3 or 4 IDH1-mutant, ATRX-lost astrocytomas. The germline V and J ends were trimmed by 3 bases and 2 bases, with 8 bases remaining between them. The CDR3 consists of 14 residues. CDR1 LNHDA and CDR2 SQIVND come from the germline V gene (reference sequence).

J is TRBJ1-5 and V is TRBV19; no definite D call. This specimen consisted of PBMCs, obtained from a glioma patient treated with radiotherapy, temozolomide or both. The TCR comes from a woman in her thirties or forties with glioma. CDR3 protein: CASSIRAGNQPQHF. The CDR3, as DNA: TGTGCCAGTAGTATCCGGGCCGGCAATCAGCCCCAGCATTTT.